This TCR beta chain was observed in a study of blood T cell repertoires in COVID-19. Study overall: The United States, Italy and Spain were the sources of the acute and convalescent COVID-19 samples. Sample material is recorded as cDNA or gDNA derived from T cells, B-cell-depleted T cells, or PBMCs.

The repertoire was sequenced with immunoSEQ multiplex PCR; TCRdb's copy has only in-frame clones and lacks some. The sample comprises under 300,000 clones, 81% of which are singletons, and 2.5% to 3.5% rests with the top ten. J gave up 4 bases and V 5 bases, and 8 bases lay outside the gene matches. The germline V gene has CDR1 SGHAT and CDR2 FQNNGV. The CDR3 is 15 residues long. The specimen was peripheral blood. This rearrangement joins TRBV11-2 to TRBJ1-1, with TRBD1 identical over 9 bases. This clonotype originated in a woman in her sixties with active or convalescent COVID-19. CDR3 in amino acids: CASSIDRGDGTEAFF. CDR3 in DNA: TGTGCCAGCAGCATCGACAGGGGGGACGGCACTGAAGCTTTCTTT. Full variable domain (remainder filled in from reference TRBV11-2 and TRBJ1-1): EAGVAQSPRYKIIEKRQSVAFWCNPISGHATLYWYQQILGQGPKLLIQFQNNGVVDDSQLPKDRFSAERLKGVDSTLKIQPAKLEDSAVYLCASSIDRGDGTEAFFGQGTRLTVV.